Listed below are T cell receptor beta chains from one sample, sequenced in a study of CD8+CD57+ T cells in acquired aplastic anemia. TCRdb reanalysed the reads using MiXCR and keeps one entry per CDR3 protein. The repertoire holds 200,000 to 250,000 distinct CDR3 sequences, with around three fifths as singletons. Sequencing input: sorted CD4+, CD8+, or CD8+CD57+ T cells (not recorded which) from PBMCs. These receptors came from a human donor with aplastic anemia. Both conserved end residues are part of each CDR3. The D gene is left open where the match is weak. Rows may omit the clone size; those that give it use once, few, many or a size class.

CDR3: CASSDNRGMNTGELFF
DNA: TGTGCCAGCAGTGACAACAGGGGGATGAACACCGGGGAGCTGTTTTTT
J: TRBJ2-2
D: TRBD1
V: TRBV25-1
length: 16
size: -

CDR3: CAWSVGVNQPQHF
DNA: TGTGCCTGGAGTGTAGGGGTAAATCAGCCCCAGCATTTT
J: TRBJ1-5
D: -
V: TRBV30
length: 13
size: -

CDR3: CASSLSGRPETQYF
DNA: TGTGCCAGCAGCCTAAGCGGACGTCCGGAGACCCAGTACTTC
J: TRBJ2-5
D: -
V: TRBV7-8
length: 14
size: -

CDR3: CASSVGGGDNEKLFF
DNA: TGTGCCAGCAGCGTAGGAGGTGGGGATAATGAAAAACTGTTTTTT
J: TRBJ1-4
D: -
V: TRBV9
length: 15
size: -

CDR3: CASSLGGTESSYEQYF
DNA: TGCGCCAGCAGCTTGGGGGGGACAGAGAGCTCCTACGAGCAGTACTTC
J: TRBJ2-7
D: TRBD1
V: TRBV5-1
length: 16
size: few

CDR3: CASRARDQGSPLHF
DNA: TGTGCCAGCAGGGCGAGGGATCAGGGCTCACCCCTCCACTTT
J: TRBJ1-6
D: -
V: TRBV25-1
length: 14
size: few

CDR3: CASSLRGNGGYTF
DNA: TGTGCCAGCAGCTTAAGGGGAAACGGCGGCTACACCTTC
J: TRBJ1-2
D: -
V: TRBV5-6
length: 13
size: few

CDR3: CASSLGLYTEAFF
DNA: TGTGCCAGCAGCTTGGGACTATACACTGAAGCTTTCTTT
J: TRBJ1-1
D: -
V: TRBV7-6
length: 13
size: -

CDR3: CASTQTGITFF
DNA: TGTGCCAGCACCCAGACAGGGATAACTTTCTTT
J: TRBJ1-1
D: TRBD1
V: TRBV12-3/TRBV12-4
length: 11
size: -

CDR3: CASSWTAYNEQFF
DNA: TGCGCCAGCAGCTGGACAGCCTACAATGAGCAGTTCTTC
J: TRBJ2-1
D: -
V: TRBV5-8
length: 13
size: -

CDR3: CATSSSRSGQGNSPLHF
DNA: TGTGCCACCAGCAGCTCCAGGTCGGGACAGGGGAATTCACCCCTCCACTTT
J: TRBJ1-6
D: TRBD1
V: TRBV15
length: 17
size: few

CDR3: CASSPGTSGPYEQYF
DNA: TGTGCCAGCAGCCCAGGGACTAGCGGGCCCTACGAGCAGTACTTC
J: TRBJ2-7
D: TRBD2
V: TRBV7-9
length: 15
size: -

CDR3: CASSEYGLGTDTQYF
DNA: TGTGCCAGCAGTGAATACGGCCTCGGCACAGATACGCAGTATTTT
J: TRBJ2-3
D: -
V: TRBV25-1
length: 15
size: -

CDR3: CASREERHYGYTF
DNA: TGCGCCAGCAGAGAGGAAAGGCACTATGGCTACACCTTC
J: TRBJ1-2
D: -
V: TRBV5-1
length: 13
size: -

CDR3: CASSAEELSEQYF
DNA: TGTGCCAGCAGTGCGGAAGAACTCAGCGAGCAGTACTTC
J: TRBJ2-7
D: -
V: TRBV2
length: 13
size: -

CDR3: CASSPPPGDTEAFF
DNA: TGTGCCAGCAGTCCCCCCCCGGGGGACACTGAAGCTTTCTTT
J: TRBJ1-1
D: -
V: TRBV25-1
length: 14
size: -

CDR3: CASNPSGEGYEQDF
DNA: TGTGCCAGCAACCCGAGCGGGGAAGGCTACGAGCAGGACTTC
J: TRBJ2-7
D: TRBD2
V: TRBV12-3/TRBV12-4
length: 14
size: -

CDR3: CAITSEPEATEAFF
DNA: TGTGCCATCACCTCTGAGCCAGAGGCCACTGAAGCTTTCTTT
J: TRBJ1-1
D: -
V: TRBV10-3
length: 14
size: -

CDR3: CSVADRFDQPQHF
DNA: TGCAGCGTGGCTGACAGGTTCGATCAGCCCCAGCATTTT
J: TRBJ1-5
D: -
V: TRBV29-1
length: 13
size: once

CDR3: CAIATNEQFF
DNA: TGCGCCATTGCAACCAATGAGCAGTTCTTC
J: TRBJ2-1
D: -
V: TRBV5-1
length: 10
size: -

CDR3: CATSRDHGGTNYGYTF
DNA: TGTGCCACCAGCAGAGATCACGGGGGGACTAACTATGGCTACACCTTC
J: TRBJ1-2
D: -
V: TRBV15
length: 16
size: -

CDR3: CSASPGHSYEQYF
DNA: TGCAGTGCCTCGCCGGGCCACTCCTACGAGCAGTACTTC
J: TRBJ2-7
D: -
V: TRBV20-1
length: 13
size: few

CDR3: CASGTGVYEQYF
DNA: TGTGCCAGCGGGACAGGAGTATACGAGCAGTACTTC
J: TRBJ2-7
D: TRBD1
V: TRBV7-2
length: 12
size: few

CDR3: CASSLFPVQGAQAEAFF
DNA: TGTGCCAGCAGCTTGTTCCCCGTACAGGGGGCGCAGGCTGAAGCTTTCTTT
J: TRBJ1-1
D: TRBD1
V: TRBV11-2
length: 17
size: many

CDR3: CASSRTQGVDYEQYF
DNA: TGTGCCAGTAGTAGAACACAGGGGGTAGATTACGAGCAGTACTTC
J: TRBJ2-7
D: TRBD1
V: TRBV19
length: 15
size: few

CDR3: CAIHSGSTDTQYF
DNA: TGTGCCATACATAGCGGCAGCACAGATACGCAGTATTTT
J: TRBJ2-3
D: -
V: TRBV10-3
length: 13
size: few

CDR3: CASSETQGLHNSPLHF
DNA: TGTGCCAGCAGTGAAACCCAGGGACTTCATAATTCACCCCTCCACTTT
J: TRBJ1-6
D: -
V: TRBV25-1
length: 16
size: -

CDR3: CASSFPQDTQYF
DNA: TGTGCCAGCAGTTTCCCCCAGGATACGCAGTATTTT
J: TRBJ2-3
D: -
V: TRBV6-6
length: 12
size: -

CDR3: CASTLRVSGGGDTQYF
DNA: TGTGCCAGCACCCTTAGAGTCTCGGGGGGGGGAGATACGCAGTATTTT
J: TRBJ2-3
D: TRBD2
V: TRBV7-9
length: 16
size: -